This paragraph covers one T cell receptor beta chain sequence. What it binds is unknown. Treatment indicated: 15 to 20 received Ad26.COV2.S at low or high dose, single or two shots; several received placebo; per-sample allocation not given. Collection of samples fell on day 63 after the first vaccine or placebo injection. In Boston, the donor was an adult between 18-55 years of age. An Ad26 vector was used to express Wuhan-strain SARS-CoV-2 spike as the vaccine. These data originate in a study of Ad26.COV2.S vaccination and SARS-CoV-2 variants. At the level of the study: The donor participated in the COV1001 trial, in its Ad26.COV2.S arm.

Produced via immunoSEQ multiplex PCR; TCRdb's table is partial and in-frame only. The table shows a few hundred thousand clones, with around 90% occurring only once. Overall study results and limits: The authors reported substantial breadth in spike-specific CD8+ and CD4+ T cell responses after vaccination.

This TCR was sampled from a person aged 18-65 years who received the Ad26.COV2.S COVID-19 vaccine or a placebo. The input for sequencing was peripheral blood, taken in a trial of Ad26.COV2.S vaccine versus placebo.

The chain's CDR3 is CAISKRERGDEQFF. The CDR3 DNA sequence: TGTGCCATCAGCAAGCGGGAGCGGGGAGATGAGCAGTTCTTC. The chain has TRBV10-3 and TRBJ2-1, with TRBD2 identical over 8 bases. V was clipped by 6 bases and J by 8 bases; unmatched bases: 9. The germline CDR1 and CDR2 sequences are ENHRY and SYGVKD. There are 14 residues in the CDR3.